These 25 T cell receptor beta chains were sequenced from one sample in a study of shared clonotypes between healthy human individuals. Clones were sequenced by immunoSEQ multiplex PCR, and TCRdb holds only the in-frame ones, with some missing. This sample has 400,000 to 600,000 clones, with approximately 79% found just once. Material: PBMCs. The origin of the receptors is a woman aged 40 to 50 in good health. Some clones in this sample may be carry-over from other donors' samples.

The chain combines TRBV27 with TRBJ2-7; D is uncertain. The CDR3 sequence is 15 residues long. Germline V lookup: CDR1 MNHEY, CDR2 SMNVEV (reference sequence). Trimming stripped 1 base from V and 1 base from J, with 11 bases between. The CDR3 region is CASSLYSGVSYEQYF. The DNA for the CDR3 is TGTGCCAGCAGTTTATATTCTGGGGTGTCCTACGAGCAGTACTTC.

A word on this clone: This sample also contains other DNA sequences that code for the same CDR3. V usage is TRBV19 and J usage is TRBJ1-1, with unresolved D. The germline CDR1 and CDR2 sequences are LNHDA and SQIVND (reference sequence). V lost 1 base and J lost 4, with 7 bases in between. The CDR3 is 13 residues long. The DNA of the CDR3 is TGTGCCAGTAGTATAGGTGGAGCCACTGAAGCTTTCTTT. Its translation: CASSIGGATEAFF.

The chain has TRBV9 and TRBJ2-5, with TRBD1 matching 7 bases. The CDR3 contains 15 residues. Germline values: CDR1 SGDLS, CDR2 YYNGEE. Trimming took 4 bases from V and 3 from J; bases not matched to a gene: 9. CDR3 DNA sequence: TGTGCCAGCAGCAGGCCCGGGACAGACAAAGAGACCCAGTACTTC. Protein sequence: CASSRPGTDKETQYF.

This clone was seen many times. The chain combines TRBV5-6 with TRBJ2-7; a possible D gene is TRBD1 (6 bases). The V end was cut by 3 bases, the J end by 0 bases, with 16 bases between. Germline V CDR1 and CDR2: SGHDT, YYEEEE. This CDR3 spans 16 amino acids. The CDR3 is CASSWGPGQSSYEQYF. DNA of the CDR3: TGTGCCAGCAGCTGGGGTCCGGGACAAAGCTCCTACGAGCAGTACTTC.

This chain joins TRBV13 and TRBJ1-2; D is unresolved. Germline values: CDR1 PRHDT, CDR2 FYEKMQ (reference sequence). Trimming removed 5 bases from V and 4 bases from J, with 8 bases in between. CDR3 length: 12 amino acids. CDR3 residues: CASSPPGYGYTF. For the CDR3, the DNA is TGTGCCAGCAGCCCCCCCGGCTATGGCTACACCTTC. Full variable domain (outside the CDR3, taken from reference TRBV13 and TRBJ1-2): AAGVIQSPRHLIKEKRETATLKCYPIPRHDTVYWYQQGPGQDPQFLISFYEKMQSDKGSIPDRFSAQQFSDYHSELNMSSLELGDSALYFCASSPPGYGYTFGSGTRLTVV.

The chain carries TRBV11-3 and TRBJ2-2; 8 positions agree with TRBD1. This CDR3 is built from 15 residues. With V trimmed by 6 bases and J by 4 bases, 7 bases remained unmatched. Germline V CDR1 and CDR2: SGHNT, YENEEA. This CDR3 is CASRAGGAGTGELFF. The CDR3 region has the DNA TGTGCCAGCAGAGCAGGGGGCGCCGGCACCGGGGAGCTGTTTTTT.

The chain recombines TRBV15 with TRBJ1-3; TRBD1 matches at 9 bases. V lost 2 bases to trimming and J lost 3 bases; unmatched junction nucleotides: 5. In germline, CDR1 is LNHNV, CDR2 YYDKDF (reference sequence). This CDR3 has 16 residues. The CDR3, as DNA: TGTGCCACCAGCAGAACACAGGGGGCCGATGGAAACACCATATATTTT. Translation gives CATSRTQGADGNTIYF.

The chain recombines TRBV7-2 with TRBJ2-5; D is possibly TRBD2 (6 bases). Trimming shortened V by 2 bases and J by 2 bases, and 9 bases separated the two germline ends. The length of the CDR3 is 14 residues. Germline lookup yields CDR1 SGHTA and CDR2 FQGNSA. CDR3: CASSLRGRQETQYF. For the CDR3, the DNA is TGTGCCAGCAGCTTACGGGGGAGGCAAGAGACCCAGTACTTC.

The CDR3 region is CASSQDAQINSPLHF. The CDR3 DNA reads TGCGCCAGCAGCCAAGATGCCCAGATTAATTCACCCCTCCACTTT. The rearrangement links TRBV4-3 to TRBJ1-6; D unresolved. There are 15 residues in the CDR3. V was shortened by 0 bases and J by 6 bases, with 9 bases between the two germline ends. From germline, CDR1 is LGHNA and CDR2 YSLEER.

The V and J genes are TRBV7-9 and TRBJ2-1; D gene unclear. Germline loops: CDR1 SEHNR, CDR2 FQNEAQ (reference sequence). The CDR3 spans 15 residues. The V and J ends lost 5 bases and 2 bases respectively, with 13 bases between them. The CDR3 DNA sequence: TGTGCCAGCAGCCCCTTCGAAGGCCCCTACAATGAGCAGTTCTTC. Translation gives CASSPFEGPYNEQFF. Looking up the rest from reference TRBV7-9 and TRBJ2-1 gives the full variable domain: DTGVSQNPRHKITKRGQNVTFRCDPISEHNRLYWYRQTLGQGPEFLTYFQNEAQLEKSRLLSDRFSAERPKGSFSTLEIQRTEQGDSAMYLCASSPFEGPYNEQFFGPGTRLTVL.

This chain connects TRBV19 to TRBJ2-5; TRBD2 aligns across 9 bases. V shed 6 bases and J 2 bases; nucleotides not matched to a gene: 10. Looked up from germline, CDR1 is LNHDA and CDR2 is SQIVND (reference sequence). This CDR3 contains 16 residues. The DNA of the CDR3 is TGTGCCAGTAGGACATCATGGACTAGCGAGCAAGAGACCCAGTACTTC. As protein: CASRTSWTSEQETQYF.

CDR3 DNA: TGTGCCAGCAGCTCGACCGGGACCCAATACAATGAGCAGTTCTTC. Residues: CASSSTGTQYNEQFF. This sequence joins TRBV5-6 and TRBJ2-1; the D gene could be TRBD1 or TRBD2 (5 bases each). Between the trimmed V and J ends, which lost 3 bases and 4 bases, there was a span of 14 bases. Looked up from germline, CDR1 is SGHDT and CDR2 is YYEEEE. The length of the CDR3 is 15 residues.

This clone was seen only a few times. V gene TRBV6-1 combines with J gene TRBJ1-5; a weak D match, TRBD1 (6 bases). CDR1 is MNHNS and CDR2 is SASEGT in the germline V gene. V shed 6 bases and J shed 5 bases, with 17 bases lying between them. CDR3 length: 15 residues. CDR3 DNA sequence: TGTGCCAGCAGCAGGACATCAGGGGTCCATCAGCCCCAGCATTTT. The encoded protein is CASSRTSGVHQPQHF.

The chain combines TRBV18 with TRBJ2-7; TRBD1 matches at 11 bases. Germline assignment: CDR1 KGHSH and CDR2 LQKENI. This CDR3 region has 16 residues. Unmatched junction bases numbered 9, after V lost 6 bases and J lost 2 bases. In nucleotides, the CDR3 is TGTGCCAGCTCGGACATAGGGGGACAGGGGGCCTACGAGCAGTACTTC. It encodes CASSDIGGQGAYEQYF.

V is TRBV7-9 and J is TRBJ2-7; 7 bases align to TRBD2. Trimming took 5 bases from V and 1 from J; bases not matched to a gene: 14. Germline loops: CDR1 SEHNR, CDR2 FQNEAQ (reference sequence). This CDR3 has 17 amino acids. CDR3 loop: CASSPGQRASGSYEQYF. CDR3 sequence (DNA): TGTGCCAGCAGCCCCGGCCAGCGGGCTAGCGGATCCTACGAGCAGTACTTC.

CDR3 protein: CASSLVGGYEQYF. The DNA of the CDR3 is TGTGCCAGCAGCCTTGTGGGGGGCTACGAGCAGTACTTC. The chain uses TRBV6-5 and TRBJ2-5, with a possible D match to TRBD2 (6 bases). The J call is in doubt because the DNA end fits TRBJ2-7 better. The germline CDR1 and CDR2 sequences are MNHEY and SVGAGI. CDR3 length: 13 residues.

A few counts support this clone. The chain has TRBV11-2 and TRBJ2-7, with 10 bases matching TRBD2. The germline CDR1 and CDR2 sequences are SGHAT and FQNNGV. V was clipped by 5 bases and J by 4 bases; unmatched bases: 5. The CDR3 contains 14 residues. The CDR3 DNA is TGTGCCAGCAGCCAGCGGGAGGGCCAATACGAGCAGTACTTC. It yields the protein CASSQREGQYEQYF.

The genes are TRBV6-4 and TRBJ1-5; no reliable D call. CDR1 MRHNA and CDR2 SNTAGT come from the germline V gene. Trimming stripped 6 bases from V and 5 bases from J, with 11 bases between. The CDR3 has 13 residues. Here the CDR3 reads CASSMESDQPQHF. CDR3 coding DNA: TGTGCCAGCAGCATGGAATCGGATCAGCCCCAGCATTTT.

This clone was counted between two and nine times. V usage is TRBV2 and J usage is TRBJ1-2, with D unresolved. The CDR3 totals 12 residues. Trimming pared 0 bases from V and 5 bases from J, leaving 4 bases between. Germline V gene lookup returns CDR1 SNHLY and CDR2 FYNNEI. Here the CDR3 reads CASSEALYGYTF. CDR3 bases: TGTGCCAGCAGTGAAGCGCTGTATGGCTACACCTTC.

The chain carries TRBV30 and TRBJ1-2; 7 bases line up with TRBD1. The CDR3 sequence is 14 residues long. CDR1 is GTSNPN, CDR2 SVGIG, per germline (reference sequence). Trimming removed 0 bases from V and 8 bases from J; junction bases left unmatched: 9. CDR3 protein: CAWSVLLTGKGYTF. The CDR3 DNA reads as TGTGCCTGGAGTGTACTGTTGACAGGGAAAGGCTACACCTTC.

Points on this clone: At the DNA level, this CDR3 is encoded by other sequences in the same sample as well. The CDR3: CASSSYYEQYF. CDR3 DNA sequence: TGTGCCAGCAGCTCGTACTACGAGCAGTACTTC. V gene TRBV7-2 combines with J gene TRBJ2-7; no firm D call. From germline, CDR1 is SGHTA and CDR2 FQGNSA. V lost 4 bases and J 3 bases, leaving 4 bases between the germline ends. The CDR3 totals 11 residues.

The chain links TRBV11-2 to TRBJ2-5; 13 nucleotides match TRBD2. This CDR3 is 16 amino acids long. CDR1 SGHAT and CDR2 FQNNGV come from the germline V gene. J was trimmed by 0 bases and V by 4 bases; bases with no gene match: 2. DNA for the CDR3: TGTGCCAGCAGCTCAGGACTAGCGGGAGACCAAGAGACCCAGTACTTC. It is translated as CASSSGLAGDQETQYF.

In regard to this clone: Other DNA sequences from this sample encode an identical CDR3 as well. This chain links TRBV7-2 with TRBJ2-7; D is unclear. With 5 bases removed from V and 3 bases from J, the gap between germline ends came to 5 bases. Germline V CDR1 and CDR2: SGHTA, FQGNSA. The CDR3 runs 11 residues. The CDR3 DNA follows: TGTGCCAGCAGCAGCTACTACGAGCAGTACTTC. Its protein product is CASSSYYEQYF.

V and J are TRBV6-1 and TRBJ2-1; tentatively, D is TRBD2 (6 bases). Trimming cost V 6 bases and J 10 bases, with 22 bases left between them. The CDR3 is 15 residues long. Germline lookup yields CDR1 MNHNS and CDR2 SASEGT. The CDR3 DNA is TGTGCCAGCAGATCCTTCGGGGGTTCTGATTTAGAGCAGTTCTTC. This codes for CASRSFGGSDLEQFF.

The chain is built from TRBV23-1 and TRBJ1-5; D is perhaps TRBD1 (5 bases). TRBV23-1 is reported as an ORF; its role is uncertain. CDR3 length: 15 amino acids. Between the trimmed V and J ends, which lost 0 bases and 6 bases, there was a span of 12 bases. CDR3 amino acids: CASSQSRGAAQPQHF. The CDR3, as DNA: TGCGCCAGCAGTCAATCGCGAGGGGCAGCTCAGCCCCAGCATTTT.